This T cell receptor beta chain emerged from a study of T-cell reconstitution after alpha-beta-depleted transplantation in children. Overall study results and limits: Several hundred expanded graft clones reportedly supplied alpha-beta T cells about two months after transplant.

This clonotype has just a few counts. The antigen is not known. The authors prepared the TCRbeta library with unique molecular identifiers. TCRdb used MiXCR to reprocess the PCR reads, holding one entry per CDR3 protein. The table includes under 750,000 distinct CDR3 sequences, 23% detected once. The source is a boy younger than two who had a stem cell transplant for acute myeloid leukemia, so the T cells may come from the graft donor. The input for sequencing was PBMCs, mostly from graft donor cells, taken 360 days after TCRalphabeta/CD19-depleted stem cell transplant.

The CDR3 DNA reads TGTGCCAGCAGCGTAGTTAGCAGGGTTAACACTGAAGCTTTCTTT. Protein sequence: CASSVVSRVNTEAFF. The chain has TRBV9 and TRBJ1-1; a weak D match, TRBD1 (5 bases). In germline, CDR1 is SGDLS, CDR2 YYNGEE. Between the trimmed V and J ends, which lost 0 bases and 2 bases, there was a span of 11 bases. The CDR3 consists of 15 residues. The entire variable domain, with the rest obtained from reference TRBV9 and TRBJ1-1, is as follows: DSGVTQTPKHLITATGQRVTLRCSPRSGDLSVYWYQQSLDQGLQFLIQYYNGEERAKGNILERFSAQQFPDLHSELNLSSLELGDSALYFCASSVVSRVNTEAFFGQGTRLTVV.